This T cell receptor (beta chain) was sequenced during a study of response to subunit inactivated influenza vaccine. Study-wide results and limits: Every seasonal influenza vaccination brings in few new T cells, the authors suggested.

TCRdb reprocessed the RT-PCR reads via MiXCR and lists one record per CDR3 protein. The sample records approximately 500,000 distinct CDR3 sequences, around 13% being singletons. V lost 1 base, J lost 15 bases, and 11 bases stayed unmatched. Germline V gene lookup returns CDR1 SEHNR and CDR2 FQNEAQ (reference sequence). The CDR3 length is 15 residues. The sample holds a few counts of this clonotype. Antigen unknown. The sequenced sample was PBMCs from blood, obtained about 6 weeks after vaccination. The rearrangement uses TRBV7-9 and TRBJ1-6, with 8 bases matching TRBD1. This sequence was found in a man in his fifties who received an inactivated influenza vaccine. The CDR3 protein is CASSLVGQGTSDLHF. DNA for the CDR3: TGTGCCAGCAGCTTAGTTGGACAGGGTACCTCGGACCTCCACTTT.